Included here is one T cell receptor beta chain sequence, with context. The data stem from a study of blood T cell repertoires in COVID-19. About the research overall: The study drew acute and convalescent COVID-19 samples from the United States, Italy and Spain. PBMCs, B-cell-depleted T cells, or T cells provided the cDNA or gDNA that made up the material.

Authors' processing steps: The authors estimated nucleated cell counts from reference gene primer amplification. Sequenced by immunoSEQ multiplex PCR; TCRdb stores in-frame clones only, minus some. V, J and clone size derive from that table, while D and trimming were established from the DNA sequence. The sample includes 30,000 to 40,000 clones, around four fifths of them seen just once. Seattle's cohort entered during active infection and was followed longitudinally. Sequencing used peripheral blood. The receptor's source is a man aged 60-69 years with COVID-19, enrolled during active disease.

This CDR3 is CASSVTGGPRRPQHF. DNA of the CDR3: TGTGCCAGCAGTGTTACAGGGGGCCCGCGGAGGCCCCAGCATTTT. The chain couples TRBV28 to TRBJ1-5; 9 nucleotides align to TRBD1. From germline, CDR1 is MDHEN and CDR2 SYDVKM. V gave up 5 bases and J gave up 9 bases; unmatched junction bases: 11. The CDR3 is made up of 15 amino acids.